A selection of T cell receptor beta chains follows, all from one sample in a study of T cells in Graves' hyperthyroidism and ophthalmopathy. TCRdb reprocessed the multiplex PCR reads via MiXCR and lists one record per CDR3 protein. The sample consists of 450,000 to 700,000 distinct CDR3 sequences, 46% of them appearing once. Sequencing was performed on peripheral blood or thyroid tissue (not recorded which). These receptors were collected from a woman under 30 with Graves' hyperthyroidism. The conserved cysteine and the conserved F or W are not part of the CDR3 here. Each record gives: V gene, J gene, CDR3 protein.

>TRBV6-2/TRBV6-3|TRBJ2-5
ASSSRLAVPQETQY
>TRBV7-2|TRBJ1-4
ASRLGGSNEKLF
>TRBV20-1|TRBJ1-1
SASQVVGFNIEAF
>TRBV10-3|TRBJ2-7
AISESGSGYEQY
>TRBV6-6|TRBJ2-7
ASRAWRTESSYEQY
>TRBV7-9|TRBJ2-7
ASSPTSGRGTGELY
>TRBV25-1|TRBJ2-1
ASSERQGADEQF
>TRBV3-1|TRBJ2-7
ASSQGPGFYEQY
>TRBV12-3/TRBV12-4|TRBJ2-6
ASRHRGGANVLT
>TRBV15|TRBJ1-5
ATSSLNINQPQH
>TRBV30|TRBJ1-5
ACRPRGNQPQH
>TRBV2|TRBJ2-7
ASSRGHRVYEQY
>TRBV19|TRBJ1-5
AKPICVGRGFSNQPQH
>TRBV10-3|TRBJ1-2
AISAGDGGYT
>TRBV5-1|TRBJ2-5
ASSLYAMGTSGEETQY
>TRBV24-1|TRBJ2-3
ATSSLTSAGTQY
>TRBV11-3|TRBJ1-4
ASSLGPTDEKLF
>TRBV2|TRBJ2-5
ASSEWQSGDFSNQPQY
>TRBV29-1|TRBJ2-7
SGGRAPGLAGERPYEQY
>TRBV7-2|TRBJ2-7
ASSRSPGQGGYEQY
>TRBV7-2|TRBJ2-7
ASSRSRGDEQY
>TRBV2|TRBJ1-5
ASSGLASGNEH
>TRBV5-1|TRBJ1-1
ASSYRTGAISNAEAF
>TRBV2|TRBJ2-7
ASSEGAGVHYEQY
>TRBV7-3|TRBJ2-1
ASSLLDRSLYNEQF